This entry describes one TCR beta chain. Its antigen is currently unknown. Alongside a J-beta primer mix, a sample-barcoded 5' primer served in a second PCR lasting about 7 to 12 cycles. Unique molecular identifiers of 12 random nucleotides labeled each cDNA. One entry per CDR3 protein, called by TCRdb with MiXCR from the 5' RACE reads. The data hold roughly 800,000 distinct CDR3 sequences, with around half observed a single time. The CDR3 contains 12 residues. Germline CDR1 and CDR2: SGHDN and FVKESK. Trimming pared 0 bases from V and 8 bases from J, leaving 5 bases between. The data were taken from a study of blood T cells in healthy people across ages. The study, taken as a whole, reports: Nothing was known about donor CMV status, and this possibly confounded expanded clonotype changes.

The sequenced sample was blood. The V and J genes are TRBV14 and TRBJ2-1; D is undetermined. This receptor was identified in an elderly man in good health. The CDR3 DNA is TGTGCCAGCAGCCAAGAATGGGATGAGCAGTTCTTC. This sequence encodes CASSQEWDEQFF.